This T cell receptor beta chain was recovered during a study of T cell responses to AZD1222 COVID-19 vaccine. Germline V lookup: CDR1 LNHDA, CDR2 SQIVND (reference sequence). CDR3 length equals 13 residues. Trimming took 8 bases from V and 5 from J; bases not matched to a gene: 6. Findings and caveats of the study: The donor cohort was predominantly white British with a female majority, and clonal diversity may have been underestimated. None of the repertoires were sampled until the peak T cell response had passed. Spike-specific TCR depth and breadth grew after two AZD1222 doses.

Clones were sequenced by immunoSEQ multiplex PCR, and TCRdb holds only the in-frame ones, with some missing. The sample comprises about 130,000 clones, about nine tenths of which are singletons, and less than 8.5% rests with the top ten. Regarding this clone: Its specificity is unknown.

This clonotype was sampled from an adult in good health. The chain links TRBV19 to TRBJ1-5; the match to TRBD1 covers 7 bases. Material: peripheral blood, obtained on day 0 of AZD1222 vaccination. Written as DNA, the CDR3 is TGTGCCAGTGGACAGGCGGGGCATCAGCCCCAGCATTTT. It encodes CASGQAGHQPQHF.